These 13 T cell receptor beta chains share one sample of origin, sequenced in a study of naive and memory T cell subsets. Amplification of ligated cDNA took four PCR rounds with SP2 and nested alpha and beta constant primers. MiXCR was run by TCRdb on the 5' RACE reads, yielding one entry per CDR3 protein. The sample holds roughly 62,000 distinct CDR3 sequences, around 8% seen once. A UMI-containing oligonucleotide was joined by 3' ligation to the TCR cDNA template. Receptor source: a female donor in good health.

The chain is built from TRBV7-2 and TRBJ2-1; D assignment may be TRBD1 or TRBD2 (6 bases each). V lost 4 bases and J 6 bases, leaving 22 bases between the germline ends. CDR1 SGHTA and CDR2 FQGNSA come from the germline V gene. CDR3 length equals 17 residues. The CDR3 DNA reads as TGTGCCAGCAGCTCCTTATTTCGGGGGCGGATGCGCAATGAGCAGTTCTTC. Protein sequence: CASSSLFRGRMRNEQFF.

The chain joins TRBV5-1 to TRBJ2-3; D might be TRBD1 (6 bases). The ends were cut back, 2 bases at V and 3 bases at J, with 16 bases in the middle. This CDR3 is 16 amino acids long. The V gene's germline CDR1 is SGHRS and CDR2 YFSETQ. The CDR3 bases are TGCGCCAGCAGCTTCAGGGGTACGCAAGGTACAGATACGCAGTATTTT. Protein product: CASSFRGTQGTDTQYF.

This chain links TRBV28 with TRBJ2-4; TRBD1 agrees at 7 bases. The CDR3 loop spans 17 amino acids. Germline V CDR1 and CDR2: MDHEN, SYDVKM. The V gene end was trimmed by 2 bases and the J gene end by 6 bases; junction bases not matched to a gene: 13. DNA for the CDR3: TGTGCCAGCAGTTTAATCGGTGCAGGGGGAAGGATAAACATTCAGTACTTC. This codes for CASSLIGAGGRINIQYF.

V and J are TRBV2 and TRBJ2-1; perhaps TRBD2 as D (5 bases). Per the germline V gene, CDR1 is SNHLY and CDR2 is FYNNEI. CDR3 length: 14 amino acids. The V and J ends lost 7 bases and 3 bases respectively, with 13 bases between them. The CDR3 DNA is TGTGCCAGCAAACGGGGTGGCGGCTACAATGAGCAGTTCTTC. This translates into CASKRGGGYNEQFF.

This clonotype was observed many times. The V call is TRBV2, the J call TRBJ1-3, with D possibly TRBD1 on 6 matching bases. V was pared by 0 bases and J by 0 bases, with 12 bases between. This CDR3 comprises 17 residues. Germline CDR1 and CDR2: SNHLY and FYNNEI. This CDR3 reads CASSEAIGTNSGNTIYF. Written as DNA, the CDR3 is TGTGCCAGCAGTGAAGCTATCGGGACAAACTCTGGAAACACCATATATTTT.

A few counts support this clonotype. The chain carries TRBV30 and TRBJ1-1; no firm D call. Germline assignment: CDR1 GTSNPN and CDR2 SVGIG (reference sequence). This CDR3 region has 12 residues. V lost 1 base to trimming and J lost 7 bases, with 10 bases between them. The CDR3 reads CAWSGEDGEAFF. The DNA for the CDR3 is TGTGCCTGGAGTGGAGAGGACGGTGAAGCTTTCTTT.

The chain is built from TRBV29-1 and TRBJ2-7; 8 bases line up with TRBD2. The CDR3 totals 12 residues. Germline loops: CDR1 SQVTM, CDR2 ANQGSEA. The ends lost 6 bases at V and 4 bases at J; junction bases unmatched: 5. The CDR3 here is CSVPGLGYEQYF. The CDR3, as DNA: TGCAGCGTCCCGGGACTAGGGTACGAGCAGTACTTC.

The chain carries TRBV28 and TRBJ2-5; D perhaps matches TRBD1 (5 bases). The CDR3 totals 12 residues. Trimming shortened V by 7 bases and J by 4 bases, and 10 bases separated the two germline ends. Germline V gene data show CDR1 as MDHEN and CDR2 as SYDVKM. The CDR3 here is CASKQGGETQYF. Written as DNA, the CDR3 is TGTGCCAGCAAGCAGGGTGGAGAGACCCAGTACTTC.

This clonotype was seen a handful of times. Mismatch with germline at one junction end may stem from a read error. The chain joins TRBV7-7 to TRBJ2-3, with TRBD2 matching 8 bases. The CDR3 is 16 residues long. The germline V gene has CDR1 SSHAT and CDR2 FNYEAQ (reference sequence). The CDR3 is CASSLGQAGVSDTQYF. Written as DNA, the CDR3 is TGTGCTAGCAGCTTAGGTCAAGCGGGGGTTTCAGATACGCAGTATTTT.

This clonotype was seen more than once but under ten times. The J gene is TRBJ2-1, the V gene TRBV3-1; TRBD1 matches at 9 bases. Losses at the gene ends were 5 bases for V and 5 bases for J; bases not matched to a gene: 7. CDR3 length: 15 amino acids. Germline V gene sequence: CDR1 LGHDT, CDR2 YNNKEL (reference sequence). The CDR3 DNA follows: TGTGCCAGCAGCAAGGGACAGGGTTTCGACAATGAGCAGTTCTTC. It specifies CASSKGQGFDNEQFF.

This clonotype turned up a few times. This chain uses TRBV20-1 with TRBJ2-5; maybe TRBD2 (6 bases). The germline gives CDR1 DFQATT, CDR2 SNEGSKA (reference sequence). This CDR3 spans 14 amino acids. V lost 0 bases and J lost 5, with 13 bases in between. The CDR3 loop is CSARDGGITETQYF. The CDR3 coding sequence is TGCAGTGCTAGAGATGGGGGGATTACTGAGACCCAGTACTTC.

The chain couples TRBV2 to TRBJ1-4; weak D call: TRBD1 (6 bases). The CDR3 totals 16 residues. V gave up 2 bases and J gave up 4 bases, with 14 bases separating them. CDR1 and CDR2 from the germline V gene are SNHLY and FYNNEI. The CDR3 DNA reads as TGTGCCAGCAGTGAATGGGAAACAGGGCTTAATGAAAAACTGTTTTTT. It specifies CASSEWETGLNEKLFF.

This clonotype was seen repeatedly, ten times or more. V usage is TRBV5-1 and J usage is TRBJ1-2; D may be TRBD1 (5 bases). This CDR3 comprises 14 residues. Trimming removed 3 bases from V and 4 bases from J, with 13 bases in between. Germline assignment: CDR1 SGHRS and CDR2 YFSETQ. The CDR3 region has the DNA TGCGCCAGCAGCTCCGGGACGGATGTCTATGGCTACACCTTC. Its protein is CASSSGTDVYGYTF.